These T cell receptor beta chains were read from a single sample in a study of cytotoxic CD8 clonotypes in ibrutinib-treated CLL. Profiled with immunoSEQ multiplex PCR; TCRdb holds only in-frame clones, not every one. This table holds tens of thousands of clones, over 60% found once. Sequenced here: PBMCs, sampled after 24 months of ibrutinib treatment. The source of these receptors is a human donor with chronic lymphocytic leukemia. The CDR3 runs from the conserved cysteine through the conserved F or W. The order of the fields is V gene, CDR3 protein.

TRBV12-5 CASGLKHEQYF
TRBV6-5 CASSYSQSATNEKLFF
TRBV28 CASLPPVANYGYTF
TRBV5-1 CASSVQGWDTEAFF
TRBV5-4 CASSLGTGSFLGNTIYF
TRBV29-1 CSVGTSGRVDTQYF
TRBV7-3 CASSLAGPNEQYF
TRBV5-6 CASSLNLRLPLYGYTF
TRBV7-9 CASSQFGTTEGPQHF
TRBV6-1 CASSTSGNTIYF
TRBV25-1 CASSESLRYEQYF
TRBV4-1 CASSQAQGVANTIYF
TRBV7-3 CASSLRVSGELFF
TRBV19 CASSEGVLYGYTF
TRBV2 CASSGGVTIYGYTF
TRBV6-5 CASSNSGGHQPQHF
TRBV27 CASGRLAYEQYF
TRBV6-1 CASSEVLGLLGSYNSPLHF
TRBV10-3 CAISVGGIGAGNEKLFF
TRBV21-1 CASSNPLGDQETQYF
TRBV5-1 CASSLGLIDGLPYEQYF
TRBV5-6 CASSRRTSGSNQPQHF
TRBV10-3 CAISDRTKGEQYF
TRBV16 CASSHWQQETQYF